The entry below gives a single TCR beta chain sequence along with its context. Antigen specificity is unknown. The junction differs from germline at one of its ends, possibly a read error. Germline-derived CDR1 and CDR2 are SGHTA and FQGTGA. The CDR3 covers 15 residues. The sample comes from a study of T-cell reconstitution after alpha-beta-depleted transplantation in children. Notes on the study in general: Newly generated T cells supplied most T-cell counts and diversity one year post-transplant.

The TCRbeta library was prepared with unique molecular identifiers. TCRdb itself ran the PCR reads through MiXCR, one entry per CDR3 protein. The sample includes around 94,000 distinct CDR3 sequences, around 7% of them seen just once. The chain couples TRBV7-3 to TRBJ2-5, with a tentative D call TRBD2 (6 bases). The sample was PBMCs, taken before TCRalphabeta/CD19-depleted stem cell transplant. The receptor was derived from a boy aged 2 to 10 with acute lymphoblastic leukemia, due to receive a stem cell transplant. The CDR3 spells CASSFSGDFQGTQYF. CDR3 sequence (DNA): TGTGCCAGCAGCTTCTCCGGGGACTTCCAAGGGACCCAGTACTTC. Combining the CDR3 with reference TRBV7-3 and TRBJ2-5 gives the whole variable domain GAGVSQTPSNKVTEKGKYVELRCDPISGHTALYWYRQSLGQGPEFLIYFQGTGAADDSGLPNDRFFAVRPEGSVSTLKIQRTERGDSAVYLCASSFSGDFQGTQYFGPGTRLLVL.